This T cell receptor beta chain was retrieved from a study of CD8 T cells in Susac syndrome. Trimming removed 5 bases at V and 8 bases at J, with 19 bases between. Germline V gene lookup returns CDR1 GTSNPN and CDR2 SVGIG (reference sequence). The CDR3 length is 14 residues. An amount of RNA that ranged from roughly 0.5 to 1 ug was reverse transcribed with random hexamers. Amplification of TCR beta CDR3 used immunoSEQ multiplex PCR across 54 Vbeta and 13 Jbeta. TCRdb independently ran MiXCR on the immunoSEQ multiplex PCR reads; one entry per CDR3 protein. Of 250,000 to 300,000 distinct CDR3 sequences in the sample, more than 75% were seen once. This clonotype occurred once. Sequencing targeted TCR beta in blood CD8+ and CD4+ T cells. It was treatment-naive patients with stable or active relapsing-remitting disease who made up the multiple sclerosis controls.

The specimen was CD8+ T cells from PBMCs. The receptor was isolated from a human donor with multiple sclerosis. V gene TRBV30 combines with J gene TRBJ2-1; the D is unclear. CDR3 region: CAWSYRPGFDEQFF. CDR3 in DNA: TGTGCCTGGTCCTACCGACCTGGTTTTGATGAGCAGTTCTTC.